The 17 T cell receptor beta chains given below trace back to one sample, sequenced in a study of human T cells and chemical hapten exposure. Documented time point: pre-sensitization, week 0. As for treatment: therapeutic diphenylcyclopropenone sensitization with weekly scalp DPC. One entry per CDR3 protein results from TCRdb running MiXCR on the RACE reads. The table has about 260,000 distinct CDR3 sequences, 7.5% to 9% seen once; the top ten hold 2% to 2.5%. This specimen was whole blood, taken in connection with sensitization to the hapten diphenylcyclopropenone (DPC). The source is a woman aged 40 to 55 with alopecia areata. Some clones in this sample may be carry-over from other donors' samples.

This clonotype was counted many times. The chain recombines TRBV9 with TRBJ2-7, with D possibly called TRBD1 or TRBD2 (5 bases each). The V end lost 3 bases, the J end lost 1 base, and 14 bases lay between the germline ends. CDR1 and CDR2 (germline): SGDLS, YYNGEE. The CDR3 is 15 residues long. The DNA of the CDR3 is TGTGCCAGCAGCGCCACGGGACGCGGTTCCTACGAGCAGTACTTC. Amino acids: CASSATGRGSYEQYF.

This clonotype showed up just a few times. The J gene is TRBJ1-3, the V gene TRBV7-9; TRBD1 matches at 9 bases. This CDR3 has 17 residues. Germline CDR1 reads SEHNR; CDR2 reads FQNEAQ (reference sequence). V was pared by 3 bases and J by 0 bases, with 6 bases of the junction left unmatched. The CDR3 is CASSLGTGQSSGNTIYF. CDR3 bases: TGTGCCAGCAGCTTGGGGACAGGGCAGAGCTCTGGAAACACCATATATTTT.

The chain has TRBV28 and TRBJ2-3, with 9 bases matching TRBD1. CDR1 is MDHEN and CDR2 is SYDVKM in the germline V gene. This CDR3 contains 15 residues. With V trimmed by 5 bases and J by 4 bases, 7 bases remained unmatched. CDR3 in DNA: TGTGCCAGCAGTACACAGGGGGCGCCCCCAGATACGCAGTATTTT. Translation gives CASSTQGAPPDTQYF.

This clonotype occurred many times. The chain uses TRBV20-1 and TRBJ2-5; TRBD2 matches 10 bases. The CDR3 has 16 residues. J lost 2 bases, V lost 3 bases, and 9 bases had no gene match. Germline CDR1 reads DFQATT; CDR2 reads SNEGSKA (reference sequence). CDR3 protein: CSASPLTSGKQETQYF. In DNA form, the CDR3 reads TGCAGTGCTAGCCCGTTAACTAGCGGGAAGCAAGAGACCCAGTACTTC.

Many counts were recorded for this clonotype. The gene calls are TRBV20-1 and TRBJ2-7; weak D call: TRBD2 (8 bases). This CDR3 contains 13 residues. Germline V gives CDR1 DFQATT, CDR2 SNEGSKA (reference sequence). The V gene lost 6 bases and the J gene lost 0 bases, with 12 bases spanning the gap. CDR3 sequence: CSAGGDSSYEQYF. As DNA, the CDR3 is TGCAGTGCCGGGGGGGACAGCTCCTACGAGCAGTACTTC.

In this sample, this clonotype turned up many times. The chain combines TRBV27 with TRBJ1-1, with 8 bases matching TRBD1. The CDR3 length is 17 residues. Germline-derived CDR1 and CDR2 are MNHEY and SMNVEV (reference sequence). Unmatched junction bases numbered 15, after V lost 2 bases and J lost 7 bases. Written as DNA, the CDR3 is TGTGCCAGCAGTTTAGACGGACAGGGATACGGTGGCGGTGAAGCTTTCTTT. This encodes CASSLDGQGYGGGEAFF.

This chain links TRBV28 with TRBJ2-3; D might be TRBD1 (5 bases). The CDR3 is 14 residues long. Trimming removed 6 bases at V and 0 bases at J, with 10 bases between. Germline lookup yields CDR1 MDHEN and CDR2 SYDVKM. The CDR3 DNA reads TGTGCCAGCAGCGACAGTACTAGCACAGATACGCAGTATTTT. This sequence encodes CASSDSTSTDTQYF.

V usage is TRBV6-6 and J usage is TRBJ2-3; 9 nucleotides align to TRBD2. V shed 11 bases and J 6 bases; nucleotides not matched to a gene: 9. This CDR3 spans 13 amino acids. Germline CDR1 is MNHNY and CDR2 is SVGAGI (reference sequence). The CDR3 sequence: CAGAGTSRDTQYF. DNA for the CDR3: TGTGCCGGCGCCGGGACTAGCCGCGATACGCAGTATTTT.

There are a few counts of this clonotype. V gene TRBV6-1 combines with J gene TRBJ2-3, with 9 bases aligning to TRBD2. Germline V gives CDR1 MNHNS, CDR2 SASEGT. The CDR3 consists of 15 residues. V lost 0 bases, J lost 6 bases, and 4 bases stayed unmatched. The CDR3 protein is CASSEAAGGLDTQYF. The CDR3 nucleotides are TGTGCCAGCAGTGAAGCGGCGGGAGGGCTGGATACGCAGTATTTT.

This clonotype was seen ten or more times. The rearrangement joins TRBV20-1 to TRBJ2-1; D ambiguous. The V end lost 3 bases, the J end lost 10 bases, and 7 bases lay between the germline ends. CDR1 and CDR2 (germline): DFQATT, SNEGSKA (reference sequence). The CDR3 is 10 residues long. The CDR3 DNA follows: TGCAGTGCTAGTTCCTACGAGCAGTTCTTC. Amino acid sequence: CSASSYEQFF.

The rearrangement uses TRBV5-1 and TRBJ2-7, with D maybe TRBD2 (6 bases). V shed 1 base and J shed 1 base, with 12 bases lying between them. Germline V gene data show CDR1 as SGHRS and CDR2 as YFSETQ. CDR3 length: 15 amino acids. The CDR3 nucleotides read TGCGCCAGCAGCTTGTCGGTAGCGGCTTCCTACGAGCAGTACTTC. This encodes CASSLSVAASYEQYF. The whole variable domain, remainder taken from reference TRBV5-1 and TRBJ2-7, is KAGVTQTPRYLIKTRGQQVTLSCSPISGHRSVSWYQQTPGQGLQFLFEYFSETQRNKGNFPGRFSGRQFSNSRSEMNVSTLELGDSALYLCASSLSVAASYEQYFGPGTRLTVT.

Ten or more counts support this clonotype. The chain employs TRBV28 and TRBJ2-1; TRBD2 matches at 11 bases. The CDR3 spans 19 residues. Germline V gene sequence: CDR1 MDHEN, CDR2 SYDVKM. J was trimmed by 0 bases and V by 5 bases; bases with no gene match: 12. The CDR3 bases are TGTGCCAGCAGTCCCTTAAGGACTAGCGGGTGGAGCTCCTACAATGAGCAGTTCTTC. Protein sequence: CASSPLRTSGWSSYNEQFF.

Many counts were recorded for this clonotype. The rearrangement uses TRBV7-2 and TRBJ2-3; possibly TRBD2 for D (5 bases). Trimming shortened V by 5 bases and J by 12 bases, and 24 bases separated the two germline ends. The germline gives CDR1 SGHTA, CDR2 FQGNSA. This CDR3 is 15 amino acids long. CDR3 sequence reads: CASSLNPSTSGNQYF. The CDR3 DNA reads TGTGCCAGCAGCCTAAACCCTTCCACCAGCGGTAATCAGTATTTT.

The chain carries TRBV27 and TRBJ2-2, with D possibly being TRBD1 (5 bases). The CDR3 runs 14 residues. V dropped 4 bases and J dropped 2 bases, with 8 bases sitting between them. CDR1 and CDR2 (germline): MNHEY, SMNVEV (reference sequence). The CDR3 is CASSYQGNTGELFF. In DNA form, the CDR3 reads TGTGCCAGCAGTTACCAGGGAAACACCGGGGAGCTGTTTTTT.

The chain couples TRBV6-5 to TRBJ2-2, with D perhaps TRBD1 (5 bases). Germline values: CDR1 MNHEY, CDR2 SVGAGI. Deletions cut 4 bases from V and 4 bases from J, with 13 bases between. CDR3 length equals 15 residues. CDR3 loop: CASSSWTPSTGELFF. As DNA, the CDR3 is TGTGCCAGCAGTTCTTGGACACCAAGCACCGGGGAGCTGTTTTTT.

Only a few counts were recorded for this clonotype. The chain recombines TRBV6-2 or TRBV6-3 with TRBJ2-1, with 12 nucleotides matching TRBD2. V shed 4 bases, J shed 3 bases, and the junction held 4 bases outside the gene matches. In germline, CDR1 is MNHEY, CDR2 SVGEGT. CDR3 size: 16 residues. The CDR3 DNA reads as TGTGCCAGCAGTTCAGGACTAGCGGGATACTACAATGAGCAGTTCTTC. Encoded protein: CASSSGLAGYYNEQFF.

The chain has TRBV12-3 or TRBV12-4 and TRBJ1-6, with TRBD1 matching 7 bases. Trimming cost V 3 bases and J 5 bases; bases outside gene matches: 7. This CDR3 is 16 amino acids long. The CDR3 region has the DNA TGTGCCAGCAGTTTGGGCAGGGGGTTTGATAATTCACCCCTCCACTTT. Encoded protein: CASSLGRGFDNSPLHF.